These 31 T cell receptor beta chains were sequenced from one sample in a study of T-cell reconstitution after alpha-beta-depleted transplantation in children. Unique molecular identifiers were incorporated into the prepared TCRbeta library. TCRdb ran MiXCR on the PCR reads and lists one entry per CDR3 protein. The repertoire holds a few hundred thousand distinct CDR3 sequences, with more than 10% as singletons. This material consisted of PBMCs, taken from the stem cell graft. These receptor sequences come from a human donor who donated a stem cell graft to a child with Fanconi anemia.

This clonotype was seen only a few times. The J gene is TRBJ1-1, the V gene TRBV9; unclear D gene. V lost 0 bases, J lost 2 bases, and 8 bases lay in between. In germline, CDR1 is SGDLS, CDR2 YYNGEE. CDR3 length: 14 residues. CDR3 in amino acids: CASSVESLNTEAFF. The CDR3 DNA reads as TGTGCCAGCAGCGTAGAAAGCCTTAACACTGAAGCTTTCTTT.

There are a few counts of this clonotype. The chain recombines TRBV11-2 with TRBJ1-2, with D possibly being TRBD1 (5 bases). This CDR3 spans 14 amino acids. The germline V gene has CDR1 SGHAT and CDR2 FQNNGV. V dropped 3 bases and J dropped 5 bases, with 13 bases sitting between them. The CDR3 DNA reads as TGTGCCAGCAGCTTGGGGAGACAGTTTTATGGCTACACCTTC. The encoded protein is CASSLGRQFYGYTF.

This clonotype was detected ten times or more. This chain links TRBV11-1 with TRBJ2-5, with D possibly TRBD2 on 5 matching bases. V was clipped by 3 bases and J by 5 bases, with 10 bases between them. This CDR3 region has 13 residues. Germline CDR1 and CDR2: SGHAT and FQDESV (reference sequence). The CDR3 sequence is CASSFGVQETQYF. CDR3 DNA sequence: TGTGCCAGCAGCTTCGGGGTACAGGAGACCCAGTACTTC.

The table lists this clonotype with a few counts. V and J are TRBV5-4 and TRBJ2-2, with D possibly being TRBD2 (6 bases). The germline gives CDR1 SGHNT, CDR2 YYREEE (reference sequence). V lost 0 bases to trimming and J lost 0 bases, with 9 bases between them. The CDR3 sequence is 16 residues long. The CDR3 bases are TGTGCCAGCAGCTTGGCAGGAGGGTCGAACACCGGGGAGCTGTTTTTT. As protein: CASSLAGGSNTGELFF. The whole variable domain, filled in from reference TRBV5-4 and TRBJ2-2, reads ETGVTQSPTHLIKTRGQQVTLRCSSQSGHNTVSWYQQALGQGPQFIFQYYREEENGRGNFPPRFSGLQFPNYSSELNVNALELDDSALYLCASSLAGGSNTGELFFGEGSRLTVL.

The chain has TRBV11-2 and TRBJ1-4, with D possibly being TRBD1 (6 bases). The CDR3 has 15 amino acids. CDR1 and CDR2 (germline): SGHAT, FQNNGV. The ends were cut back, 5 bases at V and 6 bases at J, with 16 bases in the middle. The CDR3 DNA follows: TGTGCCAGCAGCAGAGAGGGGGGGCTGTATGAAAAACTGTTTTTT. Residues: CASSREGGLYEKLFF.

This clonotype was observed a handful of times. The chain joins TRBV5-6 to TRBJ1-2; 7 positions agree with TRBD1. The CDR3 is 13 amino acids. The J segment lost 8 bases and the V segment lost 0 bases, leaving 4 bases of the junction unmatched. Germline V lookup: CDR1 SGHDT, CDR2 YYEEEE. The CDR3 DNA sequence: TGTGCCAGCAGCTTGGCGACAGGGCAGGGCTACACCTTC. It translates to CASSLATGQGYTF.

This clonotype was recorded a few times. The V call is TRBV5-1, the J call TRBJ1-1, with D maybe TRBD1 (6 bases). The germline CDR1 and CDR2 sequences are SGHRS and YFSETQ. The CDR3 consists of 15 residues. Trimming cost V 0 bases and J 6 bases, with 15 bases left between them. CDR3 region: CASSLGQVGKAEAFF. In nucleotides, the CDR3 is TGCGCCAGCAGCTTGGGACAGGTCGGCAAAGCTGAAGCTTTCTTT. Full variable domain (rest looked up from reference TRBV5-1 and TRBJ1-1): KAGVTQTPRYLIKTRGQQVTLSCSPISGHRSVSWYQQTPGQGLQFLFEYFSETQRNKGNFPGRFSGRQFSNSRSEMNVSTLELGDSALYLCASSLGQVGKAEAFFGQGTRLTVV.

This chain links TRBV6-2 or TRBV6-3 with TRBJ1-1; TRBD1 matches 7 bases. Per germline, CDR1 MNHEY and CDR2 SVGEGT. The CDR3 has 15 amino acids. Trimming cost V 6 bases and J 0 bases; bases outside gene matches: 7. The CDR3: CASSLIQGMNTEAFF. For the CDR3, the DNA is TGTGCCAGCAGCCTAATACAGGGGATGAACACTGAAGCTTTCTTT.

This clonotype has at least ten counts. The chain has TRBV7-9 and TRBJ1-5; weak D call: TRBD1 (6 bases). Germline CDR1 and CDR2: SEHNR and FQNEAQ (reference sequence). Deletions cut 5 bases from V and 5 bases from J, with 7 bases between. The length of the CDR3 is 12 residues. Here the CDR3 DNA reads TGTGCCAGCAGCCCAGGGGATCAGCCCCAGCATTTT. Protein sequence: CASSPGDQPQHF.

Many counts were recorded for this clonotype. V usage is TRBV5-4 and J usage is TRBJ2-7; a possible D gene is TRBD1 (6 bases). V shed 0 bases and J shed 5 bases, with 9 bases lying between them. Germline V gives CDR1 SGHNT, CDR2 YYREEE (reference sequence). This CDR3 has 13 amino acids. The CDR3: CASSLDRENEQYF. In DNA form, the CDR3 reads TGTGCCAGCAGCTTGGACAGGGAGAACGAGCAGTACTTC.

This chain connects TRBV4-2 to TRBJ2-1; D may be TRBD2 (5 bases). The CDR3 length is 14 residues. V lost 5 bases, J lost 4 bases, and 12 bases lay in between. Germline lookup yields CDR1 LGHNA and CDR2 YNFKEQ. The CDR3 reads CASSASGNYNEQFF. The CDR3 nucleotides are TGTGCCAGCAGCGCCTCCGGGAATTACAATGAGCAGTTCTTC.

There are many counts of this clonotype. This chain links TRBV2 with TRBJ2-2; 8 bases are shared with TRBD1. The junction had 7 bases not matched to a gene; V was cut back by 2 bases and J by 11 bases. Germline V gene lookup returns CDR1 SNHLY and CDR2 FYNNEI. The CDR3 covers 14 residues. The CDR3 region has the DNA TGTGCCAGCAGTGAACAGGGGGCCCCTCCAGAGCTGTTTTTT. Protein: CASSEQGAPPELFF. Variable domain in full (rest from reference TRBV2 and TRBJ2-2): EPEVTQTPSHQVTQMGQEVILRCVPISNHLYFYWYRQILGQKVEFLVSFYNNEISEKSEIFDDQFSVERPDGSNFTLKIRSTKLEDSAMYFCASSEQGAPPELFFGEGSRLTVL.

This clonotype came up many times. CDR3 sequence (DNA): TGTGCCAGCAGTTACAGGAATCGACCAGGCACTGAAGCTTTCTTT. As protein: CASSYRNRPGTEAFF. The V and J genes are TRBV6-5 and TRBJ1-1; D is unclear. The V end was cut by 2 bases, the J end by 4 bases, with 14 bases between. The germline V gene encodes CDR1 MNHEY and CDR2 SVGAGI. This CDR3 has 15 amino acids.

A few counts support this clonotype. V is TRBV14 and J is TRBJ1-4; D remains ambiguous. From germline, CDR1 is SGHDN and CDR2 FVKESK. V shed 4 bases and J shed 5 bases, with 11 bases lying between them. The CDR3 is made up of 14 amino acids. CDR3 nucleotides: TGTGCCAGCAGCCGGGAGACAAGGAATGAAAAACTGTTTTTT. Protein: CASSRETRNEKLFF.

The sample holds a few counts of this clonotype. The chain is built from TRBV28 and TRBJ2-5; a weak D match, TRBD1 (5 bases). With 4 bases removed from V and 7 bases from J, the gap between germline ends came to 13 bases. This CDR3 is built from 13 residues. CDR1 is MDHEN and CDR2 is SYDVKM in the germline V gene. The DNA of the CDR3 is TGTGCCAGCAGTTCGACAGTGAGAGCGACCCAGTACTTC. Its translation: CASSSTVRATQYF.

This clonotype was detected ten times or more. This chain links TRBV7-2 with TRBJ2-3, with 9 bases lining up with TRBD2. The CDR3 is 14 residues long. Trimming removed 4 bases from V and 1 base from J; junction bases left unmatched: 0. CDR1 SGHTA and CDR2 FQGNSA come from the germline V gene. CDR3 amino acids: CASSWTSGTDTQYF. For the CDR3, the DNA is TGTGCCAGCAGCTGGACTAGCGGCACAGATACGCAGTATTTT.

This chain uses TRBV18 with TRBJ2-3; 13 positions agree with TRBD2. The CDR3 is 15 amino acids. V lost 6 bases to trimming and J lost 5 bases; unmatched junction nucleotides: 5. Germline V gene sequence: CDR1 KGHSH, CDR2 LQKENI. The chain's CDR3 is CASSRTSGGGDTQYF. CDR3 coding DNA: TGTGCCAGCTCCAGGACTAGCGGGGGCGGAGATACGCAGTATTTT.

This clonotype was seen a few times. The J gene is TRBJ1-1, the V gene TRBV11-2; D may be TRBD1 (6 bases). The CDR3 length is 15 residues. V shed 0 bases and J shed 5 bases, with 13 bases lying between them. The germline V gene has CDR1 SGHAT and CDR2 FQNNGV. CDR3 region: CASSLDGTWRTEAFF. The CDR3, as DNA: TGTGCCAGCAGCTTAGACGGGACATGGAGGACTGAAGCTTTCTTT.

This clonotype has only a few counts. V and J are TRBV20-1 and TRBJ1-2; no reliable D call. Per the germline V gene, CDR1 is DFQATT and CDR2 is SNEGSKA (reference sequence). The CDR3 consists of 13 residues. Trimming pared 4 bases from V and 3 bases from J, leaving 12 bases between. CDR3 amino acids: CSATDGDDYGYTF. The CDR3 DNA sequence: TGCAGTGCTACCGACGGTGACGACTATGGCTACACCTTC.

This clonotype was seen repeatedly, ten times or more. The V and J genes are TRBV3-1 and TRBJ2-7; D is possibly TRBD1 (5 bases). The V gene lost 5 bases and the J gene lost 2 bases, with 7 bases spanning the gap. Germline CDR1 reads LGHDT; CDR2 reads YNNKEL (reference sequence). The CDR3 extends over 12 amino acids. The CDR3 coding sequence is TGTGCCAGCAGCGACAGCACCTACGAGCAGTACTTC. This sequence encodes CASSDSTYEQYF.

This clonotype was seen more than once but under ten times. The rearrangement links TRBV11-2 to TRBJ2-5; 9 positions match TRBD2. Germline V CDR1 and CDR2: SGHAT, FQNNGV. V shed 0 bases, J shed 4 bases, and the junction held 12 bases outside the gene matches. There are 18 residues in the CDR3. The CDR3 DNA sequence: TGTGCCAGCAGCTTAGAAGTAGTCCTAGCGGGGAGGGGAGAGACCCAGTACTTC. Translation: CASSLEVVLAGRGETQYF.

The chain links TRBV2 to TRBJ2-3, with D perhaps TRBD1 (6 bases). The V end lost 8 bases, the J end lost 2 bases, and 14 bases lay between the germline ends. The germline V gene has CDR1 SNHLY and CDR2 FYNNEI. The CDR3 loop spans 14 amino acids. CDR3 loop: CASLGASYTDTQYF. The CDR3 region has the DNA TGTGCCAGCCTGGGGGCGTCATACACAGATACGCAGTATTTT.

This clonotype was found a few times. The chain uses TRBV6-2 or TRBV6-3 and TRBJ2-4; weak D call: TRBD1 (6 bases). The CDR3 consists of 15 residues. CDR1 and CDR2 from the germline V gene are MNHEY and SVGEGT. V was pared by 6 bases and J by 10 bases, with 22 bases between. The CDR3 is CASSTWDTPQRIQYF. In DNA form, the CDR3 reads TGTGCCAGCAGCACCTGGGACACCCCCCAGCGGATTCAGTACTTC.

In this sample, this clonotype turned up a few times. The CDR3 nucleotides are TGCAGCTGGTTCGGATCCGACAATGAGCAGTTCTTC. Residues: CSWFGSDNEQFF. V gene TRBV20-1 combines with J gene TRBJ2-1; D remains unclear. Germline V gene data show CDR1 as DFQATT and CDR2 as SNEGSKA (reference sequence). This CDR3 contains 12 residues.

The CDR3 spells CAISESRSSGSVTDTQYF. The CDR3 bases are TGTGCCATCAGTGAGTCGAGGTCTAGCGGCTCCGTCACAGATACGCAGTATTTT. V gene TRBV10-3 combines with J gene TRBJ2-3, with 7 bases lining up with TRBD2. V lost 0 bases and J lost 2; bases outside the gene matches: 11. There are 18 residues in the CDR3. Germline V gives CDR1 ENHRY, CDR2 SYGVKD.

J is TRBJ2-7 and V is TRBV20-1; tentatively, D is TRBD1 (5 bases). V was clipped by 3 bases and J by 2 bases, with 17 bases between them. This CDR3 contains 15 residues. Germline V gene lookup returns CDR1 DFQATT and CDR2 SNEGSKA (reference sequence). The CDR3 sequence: CSARGLRENAYEQYF. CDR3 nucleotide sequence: TGCAGTGCTAGGGGGCTGCGTGAGAACGCCTACGAGCAGTACTTC.

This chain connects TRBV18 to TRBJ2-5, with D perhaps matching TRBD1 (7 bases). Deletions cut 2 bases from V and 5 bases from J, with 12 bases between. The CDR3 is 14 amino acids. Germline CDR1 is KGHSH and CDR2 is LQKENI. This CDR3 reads CASSPTGEVETQYF. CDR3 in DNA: TGTGCCAGCTCACCAACAGGGGAGGTGGAGACCCAGTACTTC.

The CDR3 DNA reads as TGTGCCACCAGCAGAGAGGTTTTGATATCACCGGACACCATATATTTT. It encodes CATSREVLISPDTIYF. The chain carries TRBV15 and TRBJ1-3; D is unresolved. The CDR3 covers 16 residues. CDR1 is LNHNV and CDR2 is YYDKDF in the germline V gene (reference sequence). V lost 0 bases and J lost 8, with 17 bases in between.

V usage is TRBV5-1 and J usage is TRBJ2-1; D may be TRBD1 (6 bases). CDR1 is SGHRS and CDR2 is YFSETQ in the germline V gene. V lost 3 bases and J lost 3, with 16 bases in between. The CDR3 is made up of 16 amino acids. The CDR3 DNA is TGCGCCAGCAGCTCCCTCGGACAGATCTTCTACAATGAGCAGTTCTTC. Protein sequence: CASSSLGQIFYNEQFF.

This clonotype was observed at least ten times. In DNA form, the CDR3 reads TGTGCCAGCAGCTTGGGGACAGTTAACAATGAGCAGTTCTTC. Translated, it gives CASSLGTVNNEQFF. The chain has TRBV5-5 and TRBJ2-1, with D possibly TRBD1 on 6 matching bases. Germline assignment: CDR1 SGHKS and CDR2 YYEKEE (reference sequence). V lost 0 bases and J lost 5, with 9 bases in between. The CDR3 loop spans 14 amino acids.

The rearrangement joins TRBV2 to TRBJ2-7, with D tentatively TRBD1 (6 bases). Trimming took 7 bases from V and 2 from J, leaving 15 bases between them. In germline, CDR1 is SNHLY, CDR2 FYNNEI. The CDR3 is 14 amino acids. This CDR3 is CASKSGQPPYEQYF. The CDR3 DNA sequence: TGTGCCAGCAAATCCGGACAGCCGCCCTACGAGCAGTACTTC. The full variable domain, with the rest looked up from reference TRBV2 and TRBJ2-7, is EPEVTQTPSHQVTQMGQEVILRCVPISNHLYFYWYRQILGQKVEFLVSFYNNEISEKSEIFDDQFSVERPDGSNFTLKIRSTKLEDSAMYFCASKSGQPPYEQYFGPGTRLTVT.